The clone carrying this T cell receptor (beta chain) was found a few times. The target antigen is unknown. The study took post-transplant bone marrow from the posterior iliac crest or another site. Libraries were prepared by immunoSEQ multiplex PCR; TCRdb keeps only in-frame clonotypes and omits some of them. The table lists about 19,000 clones, 86% of them singletons, with 40% to 60% in the top ten. The sample belongs to a study of graft-versus-host responses after intestinal transplantation. CDR3 size: 14 residues. Germline V gene sequence: CDR1 SQVTM, CDR2 ANQGSEA. V was cut by 5 bases and J by 0 bases, with 14 bases left in between. General observations from the study: Declines in HvG clones occurring early post-transplant were associated with peak circulating GvH clone levels. GvH clones appeared in recipient marrow, some first in ileum or blood. Across patients carrying graft-donor T cell macrochimerism, allografts held high graft-versus-host to host-versus-graft clonal ratios.

The gene calls are TRBV29-1 and TRBJ2-7; the D is unclear. This TCR was sampled from a human patient who received an intestinal transplant, so some T cells may come from the graft donor. The sample was bone marrow, taken about 130 days after transplant. The CDR3 region has the DNA TGCAGCGTTCGCTTAGGGTCGAGCTCCTACGAGCAGTACTTC. Protein product: CSVRLGSSSYEQYF.